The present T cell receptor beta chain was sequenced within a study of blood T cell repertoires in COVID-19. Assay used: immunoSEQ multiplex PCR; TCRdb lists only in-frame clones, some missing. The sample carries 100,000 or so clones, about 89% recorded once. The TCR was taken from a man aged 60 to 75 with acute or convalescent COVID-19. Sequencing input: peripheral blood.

As DNA, the CDR3 is TGCGCCAGCAGTAGGAGACTAGCGGGAGGTAATGAGCAGTTCTTC. This gives the protein CASSRRLAGGNEQFF. The chain couples TRBV5-1 to TRBJ2-1, with 13 bases identical to TRBD2. Germline CDR1 is SGHRS and CDR2 is YFSETQ. After removal of 5 bases from V and 7 bases from J, the junction contained 6 bases not matched to a gene. The CDR3 is 15 amino acids.